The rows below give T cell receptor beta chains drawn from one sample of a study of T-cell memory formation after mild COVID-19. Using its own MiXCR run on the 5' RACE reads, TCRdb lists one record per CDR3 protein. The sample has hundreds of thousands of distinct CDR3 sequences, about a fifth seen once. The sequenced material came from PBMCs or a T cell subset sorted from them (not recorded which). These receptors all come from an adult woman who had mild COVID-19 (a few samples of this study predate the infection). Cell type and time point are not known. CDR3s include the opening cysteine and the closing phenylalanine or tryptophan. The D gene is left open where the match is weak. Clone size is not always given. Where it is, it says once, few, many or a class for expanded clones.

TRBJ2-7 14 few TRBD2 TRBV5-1 TGCGCCAGCAGCTCCGGGACTAGCAGGTTCGAGCAGTACTTC CASSSGTSRFEQYF
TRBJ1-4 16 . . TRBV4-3 TGCGCCAGCAGCCAAGTGATTAGTCCCGAATCTGAAAAACTGTTTTTT CASSQVISPESEKLFF
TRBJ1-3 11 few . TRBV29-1 TGCAGCATCAACTCTGGAAACACCATATATTTT CSINSGNTIYF
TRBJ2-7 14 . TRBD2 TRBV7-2 TGTGCCAGCAGCTTGAGCGGGGCCTCCTACGAGCAGTACTTC CASSLSGASYEQYF
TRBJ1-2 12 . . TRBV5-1 TGCGCCAGCAGCCACCCGGGCTATGGCTACACCTTC CASSHPGYGYTF
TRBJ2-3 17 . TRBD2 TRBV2 TGTGCCAGCACCAAAGGGACTAGCGGGGGGCACACAGATACGCAGTATTTT CASTKGTSGGHTDTQYF
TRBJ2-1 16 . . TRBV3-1 TGTGCCAGCAGCCCTACCGGATCCCCATCCCCGAATGAGCAGTTCTTC CASSPTGSPSPNEQFF
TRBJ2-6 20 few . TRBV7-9 TGTGCCAGCAGCTCGATCTGGAGCGCCAATCTCGTGTCTGGGGCCAACGTCCTGACTTTC CASSSIWSANLVSGANVLTF
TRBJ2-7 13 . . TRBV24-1 TGTGCCACCAGTGCCCCAGGGATCTACGAGCAGTACTTC CATSAPGIYEQYF
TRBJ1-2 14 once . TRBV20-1 TGCAGTGCTCAAAGAACAGGGTTGCAATATGGCTACACCTTC CSAQRTGLQYGYTF
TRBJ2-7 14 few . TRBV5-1 TGCGCCAGCAGCTTGTCAACAGGGATGGGCGAGCAGTACTTC CASSLSTGMGEQYF